The text below deals with one T cell receptor beta chain. Antigen specificity is unknown. Amplification used 60 Vbeta primers and 13 Jbeta primers. The table came from immunoSEQ multiplex PCR; TCRdb's copy has only in-frame clones and leaves some out. The sample contains 150,000 to 200,000 clones, 75% to 90% of which appear only once. The CDR3 is 15 residues long. Germline lookup yields CDR1 SGDLS and CDR2 YYNGEE. Trimming took off 0 bases at V and 4 bases at J, with 11 bases between the two ends. This specimen comes from a study of cytomegalovirus exposure and HLA in healthy donors. General study points: A later analysis revealed that TCR association rates differed between HLA loci, peaking at DRB1 and bottoming out at HLA-C.

V gene TRBV9 combines with J gene TRBJ2-1; TRBD2 is a possible D gene (5 bases). This TCR came from a male donor in good health and CMV-seronegative. The sequencing input was PBMCs. The CDR3 DNA reads as TGTGCCAGCAGCGTAGGCGGACGGGGATACAATGAGCAGTTCTTC. Protein product: CASSVGGRGYNEQFF.